This paragraph reports one T cell receptor beta chain. Antigen unknown. This entry belongs to a study of siplizumab effects on memory and regulatory T cells. Whole-study results and caveats: Apparently key alloresponse contributors, naive T cells also seemed more diverse than memory cells.

The junction had 13 bases not matched to a gene; V was cut back by 5 bases and J by 6 bases. This CDR3 has 17 residues. Germline CDR1 and CDR2: SGHAT and FQNNGV. Assay: immunoSEQ multiplex PCR; the TCRdb copy retains only in-frame clones and omits some. The sample holds some 100,000 clones, around 90% seen once. This sequence was found in a human donor in good health. Some clones in this sample may be carry-over from other donors' samples. Sequencing used CD4+ T cells sorted from blood. The chain uses TRBV11-2 and TRBJ2-4; TRBD2 aligns across 10 bases. CDR3: CASSPMASGRVINIQYF. The CDR3 region has the DNA TGTGCCAGCAGCCCCATGGCGAGCGGGAGGGTAATAAACATTCAGTACTTC.